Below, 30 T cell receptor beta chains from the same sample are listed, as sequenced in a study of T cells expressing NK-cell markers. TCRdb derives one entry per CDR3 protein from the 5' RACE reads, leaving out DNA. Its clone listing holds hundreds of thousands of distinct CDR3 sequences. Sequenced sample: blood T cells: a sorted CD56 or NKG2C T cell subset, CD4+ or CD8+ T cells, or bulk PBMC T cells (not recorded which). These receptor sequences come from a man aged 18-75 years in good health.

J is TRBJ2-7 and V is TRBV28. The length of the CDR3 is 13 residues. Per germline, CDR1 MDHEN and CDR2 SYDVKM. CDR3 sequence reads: CASSLPQYGEQYF.

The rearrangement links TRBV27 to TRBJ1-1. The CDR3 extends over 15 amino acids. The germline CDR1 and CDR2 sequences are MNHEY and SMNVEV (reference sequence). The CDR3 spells CASSLSGGGGTEAFF.

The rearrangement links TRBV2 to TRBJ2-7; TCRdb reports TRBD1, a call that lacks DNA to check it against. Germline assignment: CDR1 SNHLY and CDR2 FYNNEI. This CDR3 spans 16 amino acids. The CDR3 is CASNLKQGRWGYEQYF.

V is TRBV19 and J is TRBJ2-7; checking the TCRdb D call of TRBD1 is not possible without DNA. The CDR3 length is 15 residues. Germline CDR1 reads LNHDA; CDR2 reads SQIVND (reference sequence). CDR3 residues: CASSPPQGYYPEQYF.

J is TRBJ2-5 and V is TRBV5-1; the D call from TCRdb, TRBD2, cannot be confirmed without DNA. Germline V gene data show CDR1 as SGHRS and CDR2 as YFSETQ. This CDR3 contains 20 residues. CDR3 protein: CASSSIGASGGTGLQETQYF.

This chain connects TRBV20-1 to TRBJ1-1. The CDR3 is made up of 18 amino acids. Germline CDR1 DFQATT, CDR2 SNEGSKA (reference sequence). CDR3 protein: CSARDPRLRQKPNTEAFF.

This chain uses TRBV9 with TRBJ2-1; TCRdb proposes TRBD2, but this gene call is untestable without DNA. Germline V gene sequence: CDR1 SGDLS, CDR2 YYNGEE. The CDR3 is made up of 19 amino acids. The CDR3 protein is CASRTSGRWSESSYNEQFF.

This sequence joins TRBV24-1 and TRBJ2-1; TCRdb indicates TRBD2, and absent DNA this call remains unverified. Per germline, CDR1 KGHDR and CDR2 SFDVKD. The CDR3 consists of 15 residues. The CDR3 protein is CATSPGLAGGNEQFF.

The chain's CDR3 is CASSLRVGVPEKLFF. The rearrangement uses TRBV7-8 and TRBJ1-4. Per germline, CDR1 SGHVS and CDR2 FQNEAQ. There are 15 residues in the CDR3.

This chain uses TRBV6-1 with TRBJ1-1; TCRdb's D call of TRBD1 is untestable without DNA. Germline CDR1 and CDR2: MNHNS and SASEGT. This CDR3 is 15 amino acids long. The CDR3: CASSEDRGAGSQAFF.

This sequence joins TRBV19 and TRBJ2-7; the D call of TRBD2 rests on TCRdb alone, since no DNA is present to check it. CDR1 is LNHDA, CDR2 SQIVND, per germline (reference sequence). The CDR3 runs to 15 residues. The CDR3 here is CASSSRASGGNEQYF.

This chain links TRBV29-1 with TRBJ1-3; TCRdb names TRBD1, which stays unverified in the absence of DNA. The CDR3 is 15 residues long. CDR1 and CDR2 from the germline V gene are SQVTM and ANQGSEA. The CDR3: CSVAAHTRGGNTIYF.

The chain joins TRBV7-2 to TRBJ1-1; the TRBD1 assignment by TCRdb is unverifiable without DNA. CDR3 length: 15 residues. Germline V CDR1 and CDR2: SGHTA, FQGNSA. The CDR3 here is CASRGGQGRAAEAFF.

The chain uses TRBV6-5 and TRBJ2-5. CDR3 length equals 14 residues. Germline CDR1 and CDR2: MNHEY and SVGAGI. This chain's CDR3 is CASSYSSRKETQYF.

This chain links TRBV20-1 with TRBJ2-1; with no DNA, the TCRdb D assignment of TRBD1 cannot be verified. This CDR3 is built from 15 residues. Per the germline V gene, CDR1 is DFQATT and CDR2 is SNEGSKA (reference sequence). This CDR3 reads CSARGWTANSNEQFF.

The CDR3: CASSLGNLLVGNNEQFF. The chain couples TRBV5-1 to TRBJ2-1; TCRdb's D call of TRBD2 is untestable without DNA. Germline V gene lookup returns CDR1 SGHRS and CDR2 YFSETQ. This CDR3 has 17 residues.

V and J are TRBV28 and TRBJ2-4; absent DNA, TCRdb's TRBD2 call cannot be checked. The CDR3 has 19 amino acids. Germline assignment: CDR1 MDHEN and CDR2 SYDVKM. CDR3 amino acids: CASSLSPPPDRAAKNIQYF.

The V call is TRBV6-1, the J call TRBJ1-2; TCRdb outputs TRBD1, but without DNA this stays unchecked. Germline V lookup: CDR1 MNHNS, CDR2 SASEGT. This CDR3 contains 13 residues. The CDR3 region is CASRTGTGGGYTF.

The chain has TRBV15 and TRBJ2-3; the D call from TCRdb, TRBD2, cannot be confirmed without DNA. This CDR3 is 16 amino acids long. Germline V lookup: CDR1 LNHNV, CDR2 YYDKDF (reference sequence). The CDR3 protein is CATSREQLVYTDTQYF.

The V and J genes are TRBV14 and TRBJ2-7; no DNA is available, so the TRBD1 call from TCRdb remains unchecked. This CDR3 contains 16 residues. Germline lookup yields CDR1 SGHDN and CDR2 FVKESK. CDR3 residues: CASSPFQQGPMNEQYF.

CDR3: CASQSGTRNLPLHF. This sequence joins TRBV10-3 and TRBJ1-6; TCRdb gives TRBD1 as the D gene, but with no DNA this cannot be confirmed. CDR3 size: 14 residues. Per the germline V gene, CDR1 is ENHRY and CDR2 is SYGVKD.

The CDR3 protein is CASSHVDRDTEAFF. The chain is built from TRBV4-1 and TRBJ1-1; there is no DNA to check the TCRdb D call of TRBD1. CDR1 MGHRA and CDR2 YSYEKL come from the germline V gene. The CDR3 runs to 14 residues.

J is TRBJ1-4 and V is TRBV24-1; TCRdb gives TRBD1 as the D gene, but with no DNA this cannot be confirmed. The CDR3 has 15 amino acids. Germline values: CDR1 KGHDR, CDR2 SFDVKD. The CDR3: CATSDSGAGNEKLFF.

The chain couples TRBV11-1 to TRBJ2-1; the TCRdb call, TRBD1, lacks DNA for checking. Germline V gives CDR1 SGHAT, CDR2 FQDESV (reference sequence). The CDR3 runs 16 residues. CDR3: CASSTGYRVVGNEQFF.

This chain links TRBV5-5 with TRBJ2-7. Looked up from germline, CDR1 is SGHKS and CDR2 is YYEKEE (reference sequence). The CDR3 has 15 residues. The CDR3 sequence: CASSLYVGFSYEQYF.

The CDR3 sequence is CASSLLAGGSSYNEQFF. V and J are TRBV28 and TRBJ2-1; lacking DNA, the TRBD2 call made by TCRdb goes unchecked. Germline CDR1 MDHEN, CDR2 SYDVKM. This CDR3 region has 17 residues.

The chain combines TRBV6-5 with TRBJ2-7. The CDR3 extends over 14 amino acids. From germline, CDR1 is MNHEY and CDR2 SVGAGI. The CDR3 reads CASSYSIFTSEQYF.

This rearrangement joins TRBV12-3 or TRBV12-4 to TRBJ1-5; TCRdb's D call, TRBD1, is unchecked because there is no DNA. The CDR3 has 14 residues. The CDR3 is CASRGGQPMGAQHF.

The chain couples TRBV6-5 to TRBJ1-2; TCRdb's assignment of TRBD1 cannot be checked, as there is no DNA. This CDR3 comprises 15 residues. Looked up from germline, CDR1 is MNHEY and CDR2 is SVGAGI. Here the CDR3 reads CASSYSRDGHYGYTF.

CDR3 residues: CASSHRGSTDEQYF. V usage is TRBV16 and J usage is TRBJ2-7; there is no DNA to check the TCRdb D call of TRBD1. The CDR3 sequence is 14 residues long. Germline V gives CDR1 KGHSY, CDR2 FQNENV.